This entry lists 10 T cell receptor beta chains sequenced from one sample in a study of STAT5B mutations in CD4+ large granular lymphocyte leukemia. TCRdb's table, derived via immunoSEQ multiplex PCR, lists solely in-frame clones and lacks some. Here the sample spans 31,000 or so clones, approximately 73% being singletons. The sample taken for sequencing was CD4+ T cells from blood buffy coats. These receptors all come from a human donor in good health.

The rearrangement joins TRBV7-2 to TRBJ1-3; D might be TRBD1 (6 bases). The germline gives CDR1 SGHTA, CDR2 FQGNSA. The CDR3 sequence is 14 residues long. V lost 6 bases, J lost 7 bases, and 16 bases lay in between. Written as DNA, the CDR3 is TGTGCCAGCAGTTCACGATCAGGGGCCAACACCATATATTTT. Translation: CASSSRSGANTIYF.

V usage is TRBV2 and J usage is TRBJ2-2, with TRBD1 identical over 8 bases. Germline V lookup: CDR1 SNHLY, CDR2 FYNNEI. The CDR3 is made up of 14 amino acids. V lost 6 bases and J lost 6; bases outside the gene matches: 6. This CDR3 reads CASRPDRASGELFF. In DNA, the CDR3 is TGTGCCAGCAGACCGGACAGGGCATCCGGGGAGCTGTTTTTT. The entire variable domain, with the rest obtained from reference TRBV2 and TRBJ2-2, is as follows: EPEVTQTPSHQVTQMGQEVILRCVPISNHLYFYWYRQILGQKVEFLVSFYNNEISEKSEIFDDQFSVERPDGSNFTLKIRSTKLEDSAMYFCASRPDRASGELFFGEGSRLTVL.

This chain connects TRBV19 to TRBJ1-5; D gene ambiguous. Germline CDR1 and CDR2: LNHDA and SQIVND (reference sequence). Trimming stripped 3 bases from V and 0 bases from J, with 6 bases between. The CDR3 runs 14 residues. This CDR3 reads CASSMYGSNQPQHF. The CDR3, as DNA: TGTGCCAGTAGTATGTACGGTAGCAATCAGCCCCAGCATTTT.

The J gene is TRBJ2-2, the V gene TRBV13; the match to TRBD2 covers 12 bases. Trimming at V came to 6 bases and at J to 3 bases, leaving 8 bases not matched to a gene. CDR3 length: 17 amino acids. Germline CDR1 is PRHDT and CDR2 is FYEKMQ (reference sequence). DNA of the CDR3: TGTGCCAGCAGATGGCTAGCGGGGGGGCCAGACACCGGGGAGCTGTTTTTT. Its translation is CASRWLAGGPDTGELFF. Full variable domain (rest looked up from reference TRBV13 and TRBJ2-2): AAGVIQSPRHLIKEKRETATLKCYPIPRHDTVYWYQQGPGQDPQFLISFYEKMQSDKGSIPDRFSAQQFSDYHSELNMSSLELGDSALYFCASRWLAGGPDTGELFFGEGSRLTVL.

This clone was recorded once. The rearrangement joins TRBV7-2 to TRBJ2-1, with D hard to call. V lost 1 base, J lost 7 bases, and 14 bases lay in between. The CDR3 runs 15 residues. Germline assignment: CDR1 SGHTA and CDR2 FQGNSA. The CDR3 loop reads CASSLERAARNEQFF. The CDR3, as DNA: TGTGCCAGCAGCTTAGAAAGGGCAGCGAGGAATGAGCAGTTCTTC.

The genes are TRBV15 and TRBJ2-5; the D gene is possibly TRBD1 (5 bases). The CDR3 extends over 13 amino acids. CDR1 is LNHNV and CDR2 is YYDKDF in the germline V gene (reference sequence). Trimming left V 5 bases short and J 5 bases short, with 12 bases between. CDR3 protein: CATSLTAWETQYF. The CDR3 DNA reads TGTGCCACCAGCCTGACAGCCTGGGAGACCCAGTACTTC. The full variable domain, in which reference TRBV15 and TRBJ2-5 provide the parts outside the CDR3, is DAMVIQNPRYQVTQFGKPVTLSCSQTLNHNVMYWYQQKSSQAPKLLFHYYDKDFNNEADTPDNFQSRRPNTSFCFLDIRSPGLGDTAMYLCATSLTAWETQYFGPGTRLLVL.

V is TRBV4-1 and J is TRBJ2-6; weak D call: TRBD1 (5 bases). The germline V gene has CDR1 MGHRA and CDR2 YSYEKL. Deletions cut 1 base from V and 5 bases from J, with 15 bases between. The CDR3 sequence is 17 residues long. CDR3 sequence reads: CASSQGPGLTWANVLTF. The CDR3 DNA sequence: TGCGCCAGCAGCCAAGGCCCAGGGTTGACATGGGCCAACGTCCTGACTTTC.

The sample holds one count of this clone. The chain is built from TRBV23-1 and TRBJ2-2; D is perhaps TRBD1 or TRBD2 (5 bases each). TRBV23-1 is annotated as an ORF whose role is uncertain. The CDR3 has 16 amino acids. V was pared by 0 bases and J by 4 bases, with 12 bases between. The CDR3, as DNA: TGCGCCAGCAGTCAATCGGGGCAGGGAGTCACCGGGGAGCTGTTTTTT. As protein: CASSQSGQGVTGELFF.

The chain employs TRBV7-2 and TRBJ2-7, with 10 bases that match TRBD2. Germline V CDR1 and CDR2: SGHTA, FQGNSA. There are 16 residues in the CDR3. The trim removed 0 bases at V and 5 bases at J, leaving 7 bases unmatched. CDR3 region: CASSLASGRARNEQYF. In DNA form, the CDR3 reads TGTGCCAGCAGCTTAGCAAGCGGGAGGGCTCGAAACGAGCAGTACTTC. Filled out from reference TRBV7-2 and TRBJ2-7, the complete variable domain reads GAGVSQSPSNKVTEKGKDVELRCDPISGHTALYWYRQSLGQGLEFLIYFQGNSAPDKSGLPSDRFSAERTGGSVSTLTIQRTQQEDSAVYLCASSLASGRARNEQYFGPGTRLTVT.

The genes are TRBV5-1 and TRBJ1-1; D is perhaps TRBD1 (5 bases). V lost 3 bases and J 6 bases, leaving 18 bases between the germline ends. This CDR3 comprises 15 residues. Germline loops: CDR1 SGHRS, CDR2 YFSETQ. CDR3 residues: CASSSTYGEGSEAFF. The CDR3 nucleotides are TGCGCCAGCAGCTCCACTTACGGGGAGGGGTCTGAAGCTTTCTTT.